Following are 7 T cell receptor beta chains from one sample sequenced in a study of monozygotic twins with cystic fibrosis (dated by TCRdb to the early 2020s). Libraries came from the immunoSEQ multiplex PCR assay. The source is immuneACCESS, and TCRdb retained only in-frame sequences with V and J called. Part of the clones is not carried over; for the studies checked, unresolved V genes explain less than half of this, and the remainder is unexplained. The sample records 25,000 to 30,000 clones, around 96% of which are singletons. Of the sample, around 2.5% is held by the ten largest clones. Input material: blood. These receptors were taken from a girl aged 2 to 10 with cystic fibrosis.

The chain carries TRBV7-2 and TRBJ1-3; D call uncertain. The CDR3 is made up of 14 amino acids. Germline V gene lookup returns CDR1 SGHTA and CDR2 FQGNSA. The V gene lost 7 bases and the J gene lost 2 bases, with 12 bases spanning the gap. The CDR3 DNA follows: TGTGCCAGCACCTCCGTAGGTGCTGGAAACACCATATATTTT. Protein sequence: CASTSVGAGNTIYF.

The V and J genes are TRBV27 and TRBJ2-1, with 12 positions matching TRBD2. The trim removed 4 bases at V and 8 bases at J, leaving 9 bases unmatched. The CDR3 sequence is 16 residues long. The germline gives CDR1 MNHEY, CDR2 SMNVEV (reference sequence). DNA for the CDR3: TGTGCCAGCAGTTCGGGAGGACTAGCGGGATACTATGAGCAGTTCTTC. Translating gives CASSSGGLAGYYEQFF.

This clone was picked up a small number of times. The CDR3 reads CASSSTDTQYF. CDR3 nucleotides: TGTGCCAGCTCATCCACAGATACGCAGTATTTT. The chain carries TRBV18 and TRBJ2-3, with D hard to call. V shed 5 bases and J shed 2 bases, with 2 bases lying between them. This CDR3 has 11 residues. Germline loops: CDR1 KGHSH, CDR2 LQKENI.

This sequence joins TRBV30 and TRBJ2-7; D not certain. V gave up 3 bases and J gave up 6 bases, with 9 bases separating them. Per germline, CDR1 GTSNPN and CDR2 SVGIG (reference sequence). The CDR3 is made up of 11 amino acids. This chain's CDR3 is CAWSVLGEQYF. The CDR3 DNA follows: TGTGCCTGGAGCGTTCTCGGCGAGCAGTACTTC.

This chain connects TRBV5-1 to TRBJ2-7; 10 bases align to TRBD2. The CDR3 totals 15 residues. The germline V gene encodes CDR1 SGHRS and CDR2 YFSETQ. The trim removed 0 bases at V and 6 bases at J, leaving 6 bases unmatched. Written as DNA, the CDR3 is TGCGCCAGCAGCTTGGGGCTAGCGGGAGTCCTCGAGCAGTACTTC. It specifies CASSLGLAGVLEQYF.

The chain carries TRBV5-1 and TRBJ1-4; D is unresolved. This CDR3 has 16 residues. With 4 bases removed from V and 8 bases from J, the gap between germline ends came to 21 bases. The germline gives CDR1 SGHRS, CDR2 YFSETQ. CDR3 amino acids: CASSLTHSSLGEKLFF. Written as DNA, the CDR3 is TGCGCCAGCAGCCTGACGCACAGCTCCCTGGGGGAAAAACTGTTTTTT.

This clone is a singleton in its sample. The chain couples TRBV4-2 to TRBJ1-1, with 11 bases fitting TRBD1. The CDR3 consists of 15 residues. Unmatched junction bases numbered 2, after V lost 4 bases and J lost 1 base. Looked up from germline, CDR1 is LGHNA and CDR2 is YNFKEQ. The chain's CDR3 is CASSPGQGANTEAFF. In DNA form, the CDR3 reads TGTGCCAGCAGCCCCGGACAGGGGGCGAACACTGAAGCTTTCTTT.